The source of this T cell receptor beta chain is a study of cytomegalovirus exposure and HLA in healthy donors. The CDR3 is 16 amino acids. The germline V gene encodes CDR1 SGHDN and CDR2 FVKESK. Germline trimming cut 1 base from V and 5 bases from J; bases unmatched to any gene: 8. The approximately 120-subject validation cohort, separate from the approximately 670-subject first cohort, included the donors. Only in-frame clones appear in the TCRdb table, and some are missing; sequencing was by immunoSEQ multiplex PCR. The sample includes under 130,000 clones, more than 85% seen only once; the top ten take over 3%. The study, taken as a whole, reports: As confirmed in vitro, three CMV-associated chains were specific for CMV antigens. A later analysis found first-cohort TCR clusters tended to co-occur in the 95 to 150 validation repertoires.

Comment on this clone: The antigen is undetermined.

The chain couples TRBV14 to TRBJ1-2; 9 positions agree with TRBD1. What was sequenced was PBMCs. The receptor was derived from a woman aged 18-30 years in good health and CMV-seropositive. The CDR3, as DNA: TGTGCCAGCAGCCAAGGCCCCCGGGACAGGGAATATGGCTACACCTTC. Protein product: CASSQGPRDREYGYTF.